The rows below give T cell receptor beta chains drawn from one sample of a study of cytomegalovirus exposure and HLA in healthy donors. The assay was immunoSEQ multiplex PCR, and TCRdb's table has in-frame clones only and misses some. The table has around 190,000 clones, approximately 80% seen once. The specimen sequenced was PBMCs. These receptors all come from a female donor in good health and CMV-seronegative. Each CDR3 is given with its conserved first and last residue. Each record gives: CDR3 length, D gene, V gene, J gene, clone size, CDR3 DNA, CDR3 protein. The D gene is left open where the match is weak. Expanded clones are given a class, and other clones once, few, many or no size at all.

CDR3 length: 13
D gene: TRBD1
V gene: TRBV9
J gene: TRBJ2-5
clone size: NA
CDR3 DNA: TGTGCCAGCAGCGAGACAGGGGTTGAGACCCAGTACTTC
CDR3 protein: CASSETGVETQYF

CDR3 length: 16
D gene: NA
V gene: TRBV7-9
J gene: TRBJ1-1
clone size: NA
CDR3 DNA: TGTGCCAGCAGCTACCTATTTGGGGAGAGTGACACTGAAGCTTTCTTT
CDR3 protein: CASSYLFGESDTEAFF

CDR3 length: 11
D gene: NA
V gene: TRBV30
J gene: TRBJ1-2
clone size: NA
CDR3 DNA: TGTGCCTGGAGGACAGGAGCGCGCTACACCTTC
CDR3 protein: CAWRTGARYTF

CDR3 length: 19
D gene: TRBD2
V gene: TRBV19
J gene: TRBJ2-7
clone size: NA
CDR3 DNA: TGTGCCAGTAGTATAGATCTCGCCGGGACTAGCGGGAGGTTGATCGAGCAGTACTTC
CDR3 protein: CASSIDLAGTSGRLIEQYF

CDR3 length: 16
D gene: TRBD1
V gene: TRBV7-6
J gene: TRBJ2-3
clone size: NA
CDR3 DNA: TGTGCCAGCAGCAAAGTGGGACAGGGGGCCACAGATACGCAGTATTTT
CDR3 protein: CASSKVGQGATDTQYF

CDR3 length: 14
D gene: TRBD2
V gene: TRBV5-1
J gene: TRBJ2-7
clone size: NA
CDR3 DNA: TGCGCCAGCAGCCACTGGACTAGTTCAAACGAGCAGTACTTC
CDR3 protein: CASSHWTSSNEQYF

CDR3 length: 13
D gene: NA
V gene: TRBV27
J gene: TRBJ1-2
clone size: NA
CDR3 DNA: TGTGCCAGCAGCTTTCATCAGGGATATGGCTACACCTTC
CDR3 protein: CASSFHQGYGYTF

CDR3 length: 16
D gene: TRBD1
V gene: TRBV5-1
J gene: TRBJ1-1
clone size: NA
CDR3 DNA: TGCGCCAGCAACCTGGCGACAGGGGCGATGAACACTGAAGCTTTCTTT
CDR3 protein: CASNLATGAMNTEAFF

CDR3 length: 13
D gene: NA
V gene: TRBV5-1
J gene: TRBJ2-3
clone size: NA
CDR3 DNA: TGCGCCAGCAGCTCCATCCCGGGGGATACGCAGTATTTT
CDR3 protein: CASSSIPGDTQYF

CDR3 length: 16
D gene: NA
V gene: TRBV18
J gene: TRBJ1-5
clone size: NA
CDR3 DNA: TGTGCCAGCTCACGGTCGGGGTCCTATAGCAATCAGCCCCAGCATTTT
CDR3 protein: CASSRSGSYSNQPQHF

CDR3 length: 14
D gene: TRBD2
V gene: TRBV6-5
J gene: TRBJ2-7
clone size: few
CDR3 DNA: TGTGCCAGCAGATCTAGCGGGAGTTCCTACGAGCAGTACTTC
CDR3 protein: CASRSSGSSYEQYF

CDR3 length: 17
D gene: TRBD1
V gene: TRBV7-9
J gene: TRBJ1-4
clone size: NA
CDR3 DNA: TGTGCCAGCAGCGTCCTTTTGTTTCCCGGGGACAGGGGAAAACTGTTTTTT
CDR3 protein: CASSVLLFPGDRGKLFF

CDR3 length: 15
D gene: TRBD1
V gene: TRBV2
J gene: TRBJ1-2
clone size: NA
CDR3 DNA: TGTGCCAGCAGTGAAGCGCGGGACAGGGGGTATGGCTACACCTTC
CDR3 protein: CASSEARDRGYGYTF

CDR3 length: 13
D gene: NA
V gene: TRBV18
J gene: TRBJ1-2
clone size: few
CDR3 DNA: TGTGCCAGCTCACCAAACGGCGGGTATGGCTACACCTTC
CDR3 protein: CASSPNGGYGYTF

CDR3 length: 14
D gene: TRBD1
V gene: TRBV4-1
J gene: TRBJ2-7
clone size: NA
CDR3 DNA: TGCGCCAGCAGCCAAGGGGACAGGGGCCACGAGCAGTACTTC
CDR3 protein: CASSQGDRGHEQYF

CDR3 length: 14
D gene: TRBD1
V gene: TRBV10-2
J gene: TRBJ2-3
clone size: few
CDR3 DNA: TGCGCCACTAGGGACAGGGGGCGTACAGATACGCAGTATTTT
CDR3 protein: CATRDRGRTDTQYF

CDR3 length: 15
D gene: TRBD2
V gene: TRBV7-3
J gene: TRBJ2-7
clone size: NA
CDR3 DNA: TGTGCCAGCAGCTTCGGGGCTAGCGGATCCTACGAGCAGTACTTC
CDR3 protein: CASSFGASGSYEQYF

CDR3 length: 14
D gene: NA
V gene: TRBV7-6
J gene: TRBJ1-4
clone size: few
CDR3 DNA: TGTGCCAGCAGCTTGGGACACCGACATGAAAAACTGTTTTTT
CDR3 protein: CASSLGHRHEKLFF

CDR3 length: 14
D gene: NA
V gene: TRBV28
J gene: TRBJ1-1
clone size: NA
CDR3 DNA: TGTGCCAGCACGATAAGGGGATTGACCACTGAAGCTTTCTTT
CDR3 protein: CASTIRGLTTEAFF

CDR3 length: 12
D gene: NA
V gene: TRBV29-1
J gene: TRBJ2-1
clone size: NA
CDR3 DNA: TGCAGCGGTGGACTCCCCAGAGTGGAGCAGTTCTTC
CDR3 protein: CSGGLPRVEQFF

CDR3 length: 15
D gene: NA
V gene: TRBV27
J gene: TRBJ2-1
clone size: NA
CDR3 DNA: TGTGCCAGCAGTTTAGAGGGTACAGGGTACAATGAGCAGTTCTTC
CDR3 protein: CASSLEGTGYNEQFF

CDR3 length: 13
D gene: TRBD1
V gene: TRBV19
J gene: TRBJ1-5
clone size: once
CDR3 DNA: TGTGCCAGTACGGGACAGGGGGTGCAGCCCCAGCATTTT
CDR3 protein: CASTGQGVQPQHF

CDR3 length: 15
D gene: TRBD2
V gene: TRBV6-4
J gene: TRBJ2-3
clone size: once
CDR3 DNA: TGTGCCAGCAGTGACATAGCGGGAGGGAGAGATACGCAGTATTTT
CDR3 protein: CASSDIAGGRDTQYF

CDR3 length: 12
D gene: NA
V gene: TRBV4-1
J gene: TRBJ2-7
clone size: NA
CDR3 DNA: TGCGCCAGCAGCCATCCCCAGGGGCCCCCTCGCTTC
CDR3 protein: CASSHPQGPPRF

CDR3 length: 15
D gene: TRBD1
V gene: TRBV19
J gene: TRBJ1-5
clone size: NA
CDR3 DNA: TGTGCCAGTAGTCCGACAGGGGGCAGAACTCAGCCCCAGCATTTT
CDR3 protein: CASSPTGGRTQPQHF

CDR3 length: 13
D gene: TRBD1
V gene: TRBV2
J gene: TRBJ1-2
clone size: NA
CDR3 DNA: TGTGCCAGCAGAGGGGACAGCGTCTATGGCTACACCTTC
CDR3 protein: CASRGDSVYGYTF

CDR3 length: 14
D gene: NA
V gene: TRBV7-2
J gene: TRBJ1-1
clone size: NA
CDR3 DNA: TGTGCCAGCAGCATTGGACAGCCGAACACTGAAGCTTTCTTT
CDR3 protein: CASSIGQPNTEAFF

CDR3 length: 14
D gene: NA
V gene: TRBV18
J gene: TRBJ1-2
clone size: NA
CDR3 DNA: TGTGCCAGCTCACCTACCGACAGAGACTATGGCTACACCTTC
CDR3 protein: CASSPTDRDYGYTF

CDR3 length: 15
D gene: NA
V gene: TRBV11-3
J gene: TRBJ2-2
clone size: NA
CDR3 DNA: TGTGCCAGCAGCTTACAGGCAGGGTCAACCGGGGAGCTGTTTTTT
CDR3 protein: CASSLQAGSTGELFF

CDR3 length: 15
D gene: TRBD1
V gene: TRBV7-8
J gene: TRBJ1-2
clone size: NA
CDR3 DNA: TGTGCCAGCAGCTTAATAGACAGGGGGCAAGGTGGCTACACCTTC
CDR3 protein: CASSLIDRGQGGYTF

CDR3 length: 12
D gene: TRBD1
V gene: TRBV6-6
J gene: TRBJ1-1
clone size: NA
CDR3 DNA: TGTGCCAGCATCCAGGGGGCCACTGAAGCTTTCTTT
CDR3 protein: CASIQGATEAFF

CDR3 length: 19
D gene: TRBD2
V gene: TRBV6-1
J gene: TRBJ2-2
clone size: NA
CDR3 DNA: TGTGCCAGCAGTGACGGACTAGCGGGGGCCCCTGGGGACACCGGGGAGCTGTTTTTT
CDR3 protein: CASSDGLAGAPGDTGELFF

CDR3 length: 13
D gene: NA
V gene: TRBV9
J gene: TRBJ2-5
clone size: NA
CDR3 DNA: TGTGCCAGCAGCCCGTCCCCAGAAGAGACCCAGTACTTC
CDR3 protein: CASSPSPEETQYF

CDR3 length: 14
D gene: NA
V gene: TRBV10-3
J gene: TRBJ1-4
clone size: NA
CDR3 DNA: TGTGCCATCAGCGAAGACAGACTTAGTGAAAAACTGTTTTTT
CDR3 protein: CAISEDRLSEKLFF

CDR3 length: 18
D gene: NA
V gene: TRBV28
J gene: TRBJ2-6
clone size: NA
CDR3 DNA: TGTGCCAGCAGTTTGGATCAGTGGAGGGTCGCCGGGGCCAACGTCCTGACTTTC
CDR3 protein: CASSLDQWRVAGANVLTF

CDR3 length: 17
D gene: TRBD2
V gene: TRBV11-3
J gene: TRBJ2-7
clone size: NA
CDR3 DNA: TGTGCCAGCAGCTTAATCTCCCTAGCGGAACTCCATCAGGAGCAGTACTTC
CDR3 protein: CASSLISLAELHQEQYF

CDR3 length: 15
D gene: NA
V gene: TRBV6-1
J gene: TRBJ2-7
clone size: NA
CDR3 DNA: TGTGCCAGCAGGAGAGGAGGATTACATTCCTACGAGCAGTACTTC
CDR3 protein: CASRRGGLHSYEQYF

CDR3 length: 19
D gene: NA
V gene: TRBV23-1
J gene: TRBJ2-6
clone size: few
CDR3 DNA: TGCGCCAGCAGTCAAATAAAAAGGCCGACAGTTTCTGGGGCCAACGTCCTGACTTTC
CDR3 protein: CASSQIKRPTVSGANVLTF

CDR3 length: 21
D gene: NA
V gene: TRBV19
J gene: TRBJ2-1
clone size: NA
CDR3 DNA: TGTGCCAGTAGTATTAGGTCAGTCGATCTAGCGCCAGAGGATTCGTACAATGAGCAGTTCTTC
CDR3 protein: CASSIRSVDLAPEDSYNEQFF

CDR3 length: 16
D gene: TRBD2
V gene: TRBV7-8
J gene: TRBJ2-3
clone size: NA
CDR3 DNA: TGTGCCAGCAGCCTTCGACTAGCGGGGGGCCCAGATACGCAGTATTTT
CDR3 protein: CASSLRLAGGPDTQYF

CDR3 length: 17
D gene: NA
V gene: TRBV14
J gene: TRBJ1-6
clone size: NA
CDR3 DNA: TGTGCCAGCAGCCAACTAGGGGGTATCTCCTATAATTCACCCCTCCACTTT
CDR3 protein: CASSQLGGISYNSPLHF

CDR3 length: 17
D gene: TRBD2
V gene: TRBV5-1
J gene: TRBJ2-7
clone size: NA
CDR3 DNA: TGCGCCAGCAGCTGGGGCCTGGCCAGCGGGAGCTCCTACGAGCAGTACTTC
CDR3 protein: CASSWGLASGSSYEQYF

CDR3 length: 15
D gene: NA
V gene: TRBV4-1
J gene: TRBJ2-7
clone size: NA
CDR3 DNA: TGCGCCAGCAGCCAAGAAGCCCGGAGCTCCTACGAGCAGTACTTC
CDR3 protein: CASSQEARSSYEQYF

CDR3 length: 15
D gene: NA
V gene: TRBV4-1
J gene: TRBJ1-2
clone size: NA
CDR3 DNA: TGCGCCAGCAGCCAAGGGGACAAAGCTAACTATGGCTACACCTTC
CDR3 protein: CASSQGDKANYGYTF

CDR3 length: 13
D gene: TRBD1
V gene: TRBV14
J gene: TRBJ1-5
clone size: NA
CDR3 DNA: TGTGCCAGCAGCCAAGTACAGGGGGCGTCCCAGCATTTT
CDR3 protein: CASSQVQGASQHF

CDR3 length: 14
D gene: TRBD1
V gene: TRBV5-4
J gene: TRBJ2-1
clone size: NA
CDR3 DNA: TGTGCCAGCAGCTCCCGACAGGGCGGCAATGAGCAGTTCTTC
CDR3 protein: CASSSRQGGNEQFF

CDR3 length: 16
D gene: NA
V gene: TRBV19
J gene: TRBJ2-1
clone size: NA
CDR3 DNA: TGTGCCAGTAGTATAGGCCCAGCGGGCCTCTACAATGAGCAGTTCTTC
CDR3 protein: CASSIGPAGLYNEQFF

CDR3 length: 11
D gene: NA
V gene: TRBV7-9
J gene: TRBJ2-1
clone size: few
CDR3 DNA: TGTGCCAGCAGTTATCACAATGAGCAGTTCTTC
CDR3 protein: CASSYHNEQFF

CDR3 length: 14
D gene: NA
V gene: TRBV7-7
J gene: TRBJ2-7
clone size: NA
CDR3 DNA: TGTGCCAGCAGCCCTGGGAGGGGGTTTGGCGAGCAGTACTTC
CDR3 protein: CASSPGRGFGEQYF

CDR3 length: 15
D gene: NA
V gene: TRBV4-3
J gene: TRBJ1-1
clone size: NA
CDR3 DNA: TGCGCCAGCAGCCAAGGCGCTCGGACAAACACTGAAGCTTTCTTT
CDR3 protein: CASSQGARTNTEAFF

CDR3 length: 14
D gene: NA
V gene: TRBV28
J gene: TRBJ1-5
clone size: NA
CDR3 DNA: TGTGCCAGCAGTTCGGGTAGGGGCGGTCAGCCCCAGCATTTT
CDR3 protein: CASSSGRGGQPQHF

CDR3 length: 16
D gene: TRBD2
V gene: TRBV4-1
J gene: TRBJ2-1
clone size: NA
CDR3 DNA: TGCGCCAGCAGCGACGGGACTAGCAGCTCCTACAATGAGCAGTTCTTC
CDR3 protein: CASSDGTSSSYNEQFF

CDR3 length: 14
D gene: TRBD2
V gene: TRBV9
J gene: TRBJ2-1
clone size: NA
CDR3 DNA: TGTGCCAGCGGCCAGAGCGGGAGGAGGTATGAGCAGTTCTTC
CDR3 protein: CASGQSGRRYEQFF

CDR3 length: 17
D gene: TRBD1
V gene: TRBV5-1
J gene: TRBJ1-3
clone size: NA
CDR3 DNA: TGCGCCAGCAGCGGAGGAGGGCAGGGGGGCTATGGAAACACCATATATTTT
CDR3 protein: CASSGGGQGGYGNTIYF

CDR3 length: 16
D gene: TRBD2
V gene: TRBV5-8
J gene: TRBJ2-1
clone size: NA
CDR3 DNA: TGTGCCAGCAGCTTCTTGGCGGGAGGAGCGTACAATGAGCAGTTCTTC
CDR3 protein: CASSFLAGGAYNEQFF

CDR3 length: 15
D gene: TRBD1
V gene: TRBV6-1
J gene: TRBJ1-1
clone size: NA
CDR3 DNA: TGTGCCAGCAGTAAACCGGGACAGGGGACGACTGAAGCTTTCTTT
CDR3 protein: CASSKPGQGTTEAFF

CDR3 length: 14
D gene: NA
V gene: TRBV12-5
J gene: TRBJ2-7
clone size: NA
CDR3 DNA: TGTGCTAGTGGTTTGGGGACAGCCTCCTACGAGCAGTACTTC
CDR3 protein: CASGLGTASYEQYF

CDR3 length: 14
D gene: NA
V gene: TRBV30
J gene: TRBJ2-7
clone size: once
CDR3 DNA: TGTGCCTGGAGTTATGCAGGGAACTCCTACGAGCAGTACTTC
CDR3 protein: CAWSYAGNSYEQYF

CDR3 length: 14
D gene: TRBD2
V gene: TRBV11-3
J gene: TRBJ2-7
clone size: NA
CDR3 DNA: TGTGCCAGCAGCTTAGTGGGACTAGTCAGCGAGCAGTACTTC
CDR3 protein: CASSLVGLVSEQYF